This TCR beta chain originates from a study of response to subunit inactivated influenza vaccine. MiXCR, applied by TCRdb to the RT-PCR reads, yields one record per CDR3 protein. The repertoire holds roughly 650,000 distinct CDR3 sequences, with 14% as singletons. With 5 bases removed from V and 5 bases from J, the gap between germline ends came to 25 bases. This CDR3 is 18 amino acids long. The germline gives CDR1 SGHDT, CDR2 YYEEEE. This clonotype has more than one count but fewer than ten. Its antigen is undetermined. Study-wide points: New T cells are recruited in small numbers by each seasonal influenza vaccination, according to the authors' suggestion.

This clonotype was obtained from a man aged 45 to 65 who received an inactivated influenza vaccine. The chain combines TRBV5-6 with TRBJ2-2; D perhaps matches TRBD2 (6 bases). The source was PBMCs from blood, collected approximately 15 days before vaccination. CDR3 in amino acids: CASSGEDWDRENTGELFF. CDR3 nucleotides: TGTGCCAGCAGTGGGGAAGACTGGGACCGGGAGAATACCGGGGAGCTGTTTTTT.